A selection of T cell receptor beta chains follows, all from one sample in a study of shared clonotypes between healthy human individuals. Libraries were prepared by immunoSEQ multiplex PCR; TCRdb keeps only in-frame clonotypes and omits some of them. The sample contains roughly 530,000 clones, about 95% of which appear only once. The source material was naive CD4+ T cells sorted from blood. The receptors shown here come from a woman aged 25 to 39 in good health. Each CDR3 is given without its conserved first and last residue. For some rows the clone size is stated as once, few or many, or as a class when expanded; others skip it.

11	NA	TRBV9	TRBJ1-2	ASSVVPGSGYT
12	NA	TRBV28	TRBJ2-7	ASRTDRGAYEQY
13	NA	TRBV19	TRBJ2-7	ASSIDFASFYEQY
13	NA	TRBV29-1	TRBJ2-5	SVETSGSNGETQY
13	NA	TRBV19	TRBJ2-1	ASSIPQGAYNEQF
13	once	TRBV7-9	TRBJ2-1	ASSFGTSGRDEQF
12	NA	TRBV6-5	NA	ASSISGQTYEQY
14	once	TRBV5-1	TRBJ2-1	ASSSRLAGDSGEQF
14	NA	TRBV11-2	TRBJ2-7	ASSLDLWTGNGEQY
14	NA	TRBV11-2	TRBJ2-3	ASSVSSGVSTDTQY
14	NA	TRBV7-2	NA	ASSLVSSGNPYEQY
13	once	TRBV9	TRBJ2-2	ASSGRLAATGELF
13	NA	TRBV18	TRBJ2-2	ASSPLAENTGELF
14	NA	TRBV21-1	TRBJ2-5	ASSNPRLAGQETQY
11	few	TRBV7-9	TRBJ2-7	ASSPRTRYEQY
18	NA	TRBV7-8	TRBJ1-1	ASSYDRLWTGPEVETEAF
11	NA	TRBV18	TRBJ1-3	ASSLQGADTIY
12	NA	TRBV5-6	TRBJ2-1	ASSWWDRYNEQF
11	NA	TRBV6-5	TRBJ1-2	ASTKGPNYGYT
12	once	TRBV18	TRBJ2-7	ASSQVQGLYEQY
13	once	TRBV4-1	TRBJ2-5	ASSQEFQGRETQY
13	NA	TRBV18	TRBJ2-1	ASSVGLAGVDEQF
11	once	TRBV29-1	TRBJ2-6	SVLGSGANVLT
9	NA	TRBV9	TRBJ2-5	ASSTAGTQY
13	NA	TRBV2	TRBJ2-7	ASSDYSGLTYEQY
12	NA	TRBV11-2	TRBJ2-7	ASSPPGYIYEQY
12	NA	TRBV27	TRBJ1-1	ASSEIQGPSRAF
11	NA	TRBV5-8	TRBJ1-1	ASSSRGNTEAF
10	NA	TRBV18	TRBJ2-7	ASSHRIHEQY
14	NA	TRBV15	TRBJ2-1	ATSRSAGLADDEQF
11	NA	TRBV7-2	TRBJ2-7	ASSTRDIYEQY
11	NA	TRBV6-6	TRBJ1-5	ASAPYSNQPQH
15	NA	TRBV5-1	TRBJ2-3	ASSHSLAGVGTDTQY